This paragraph covers one T cell receptor beta chain sequence. Its antigen remains unidentified. With 0 bases removed from V and 3 bases from J, the gap between germline ends came to 7 bases. Germline V lookup: CDR1 SGHNT, CDR2 YYREEE (reference sequence). The CDR3 spans 15 residues. The data belong to a study of T cell responses to AZD1222 COVID-19 vaccine. Repertoires were generated with immunoSEQ multiplex PCR, while TCRdb's copy carries only in-frame clones and drops some. The sample records approximately 150,000 clones, 80% to 90% being singletons. Study-wide points: Repertoire sampling occurred only after the peak T cell response. White British ancestry dominated among donors, who included more females, and clonal diversity was possibly underestimated. Baseline seropositives among AZD1222 recipients totaled only five or six.

The chain joins TRBV5-4 to TRBJ2-6, with unresolved D. The clonotype originates from an adult in good health. Here the sequenced sample was peripheral blood, taken on day 0 of AZD1222 vaccination. CDR3 residues: CASSLVRIGANVLTF. CDR3 sequence (DNA): TGTGCCAGCAGCTTGGTCAGAATTGGGGCCAACGTCCTGACTTTC. Full variable domain (remainder filled in from reference TRBV5-4 and TRBJ2-6): ETGVTQSPTHLIKTRGQQVTLRCSSQSGHNTVSWYQQALGQGPQFIFQYYREEENGRGNFPPRFSGLQFPNYSSELNVNALELDDSALYLCASSLVRIGANVLTFGAGSRLTVL.